This TCR beta chain was recovered during a study of T cells in Graves' hyperthyroidism and ophthalmopathy (dated by TCRdb to about 2019). Regarding the study in general: Peripheral blood samples were taken at the time of initial diagnosis, prior to any treatment. To identify TCR V-J signatures that set the groups apart, the researchers used a discovery cohort of 100 patients, made up of 40 to 45 with Graves' ophthalmopathy and some 58 with stable Graves' hyperthyroidism. Prospective prediction of ophthalmopathy was tested in an independent validation cohort consisting of 18 hyperthyroidism patients and 17 patients who later progressed to ophthalmopathy. The roughly 94 discovery patients were randomly split 7:3 into training and test sets. Thyroid tissue and blood T-cell repertoires from roughly 6 Graves' hyperthyroidism patients were also compared in the study. Following sampling, methimazole starting at 30 mg daily was given to hyperthyroidism patients, and high-dose intravenous methylprednisolone was given to ophthalmopathy patients. The paper describes TCR Vbeta CDR3 sequencing of 135 peripheral blood samples, made up of around 41 ophthalmopathy patients, some 80 hyperthyroidism patients and 17 progressor patients.

Sequences SNHLY (CDR1) and FYNNEI (CDR2) are obtained from the germline V gene. After removal of 6 bases from V and 2 bases from J, the junction retains 8 bases not matched to a gene. The CDR3 starts with the cysteine, ends with the phenylalanine, and has 17 residues. The entry retains the CDR3 DNA only, 51 bases that are in frame from base 1. The study at large found these results: No statistical method was used to fix the sample size in advance, and group allocation was not hidden from the investigators. A 13 V-J signature model separated ophthalmopathy from stable hyperthyroidism, with 87.88% sensitivity and roughly 82% specificity in cross-validation and 80%/75% in testing. In validation, the model predicted progression to ophthalmopathy with around 71% sensitivity and less than 80% specificity, a median of 6.5 months before onset. Blood samples also contained most of the expanded thyroid clonotypes (frequency above 0.001), which suggests that blood repertoires may reflect thyroid immune responses.

The TCR beta CDR3 regions were amplified from the RNA transcripts. The TCR CDR3 was subjected to a first round of RT-PCR using the HTBI primer set and the Qiagen OneStep RT-PCR kit. Libraries were constructed in a second round of multiplex PCR, after which size selection and purification were performed. Paired-end sequencing of the libraries was performed with 100 bp reads on an Illumina HiSeq2000. The authors processed their data as follows. Raw data were processed with SOAPnuke, discarding reads with adapters, uncalled bases, mean Phred below 15, or no exact constant-primer or identifier match. COPE v1.2.5 was used to merge the high-quality paired reads, and each unique nucleotide sequence was defined as a clonotype. MiTCR v1.1 was used to align the clonotypes against IMGT TRBV, TRBD and TRBJ reference segments. The analysis included only V-J combinations with a frequency above 0.0001, which together covered 99.2% of the repertoires. The TCS score was defined as the ratio of F50 (clonal expansion) to E x V (chaos), calculated using BLOSUM62-based TCRdist between CDR3 peptides within each V-J. Welch's t-statistics and random forest reduced 514 V-J features to roughly 13, which were used in a naive Bayes classifier (R e1071). The raw public reads went through TCRdb reprocessing: fastp at Q25, MiXCR clone calling, in-frame beta chains kept. Rows with a matching CDR3 protein are joined into one entry that keeps the most common DNA and genes. The V and J calls come from TCRdb's annotation, not from the publication. The sample has roughly 280,000 distinct CDR3 sequences on record, approximately 15% of them singletons. Over 45% of the sample is taken by the ten largest.

Moderately to severely active disease, a Clinical Activity Score of at least 3, a NOSPECS grade of at least 4, and a duration under 3 months were present in ophthalmopathy patients. Any patient with an uncontrolled infection, another autoimmune disease, pregnancy or lactation was excluded. Clinical symptoms, serum thyroxine and TRAb, thyroid ultrasound, and orbital computed tomography formed the basis for the diagnoses. PBMCs were separated from about 10 ml of fresh peripheral blood using Ficoll-Paque density gradient centrifugation. Total RNA was extracted with Trizol reagent, and quality was checked on an Agilent 2100 Bioanalyzer. This clonotype appeared many times. Its antigen remains unidentified. It has no much larger one-base neighbor in the sample; base qualities were not kept.

Recombination connected TRBV2 to TRBJ2-2; TRBD1 matches 11 bases in the middle. The clonotype was recovered from a woman aged 60-70 years with Graves' ophthalmopathy. Sequenced material: blood. The DNA sequence follows: TGTGCCAGCAGCGCGCCGGGACAGGGGGTTAACACCGGGGAGCTGTTTTTT. Protein translation: CASSAPGQGVNTGELFF. With the portions outside the CDR3 filled from the reference TRBV2 and TRBJ2-2 genes, the complete variable region becomes EPEVTQTPSHQVTQMGQEVILRCVPISNHLYFYWYRQILGQKVEFLVSFYNNEISEKSEIFDDQFSVERPDGSNFTLKIRSTKLEDSAMYFCASSAPGQGVNTGELFFGEGSRLTVL.